This T cell receptor (beta chain) was identified in a study of T-cell reconstitution after alpha-beta-depleted transplantation in children. V shed 5 bases, J shed 2 bases, and the junction held 4 bases outside the gene matches. This CDR3 is built from 14 residues. Germline lookup yields CDR1 SGHAT and CDR2 FQNNGV. Many counts were recorded for this clonotype. Molecular barcoding with unique molecular identifiers was used for the TCRbeta library. One entry per CDR3 protein, called by TCRdb with MiXCR from the PCR reads. The sample consists of approximately 91,000 distinct CDR3 sequences, roughly 8.8% of them appearing once.

This receptor was obtained from a human donor who donated a stem cell graft to a child with congenital amegakaryocytic thrombocytopenia. This sample comprised PBMCs from the stem cell graft donor, obtained from the stem cell graft. V and J are TRBV11-2 and TRBJ2-7, with 9 positions matching TRBD1. CDR3 sequence reads: CASSPGQGPYEQYF. CDR3 bases: TGTGCCAGCAGCCCGGGACAGGGTCCCTACGAGCAGTACTTC. Looking up the rest from reference TRBV11-2 and TRBJ2-7 gives the full variable domain: EAGVAQSPRYKIIEKRQSVAFWCNPISGHATLYWYQQILGQGPKLLIQFQNNGVVDDSQLPKDRFSAERLKGVDSTLKIQPAKLEDSAVYLCASSPGQGPYEQYFGPGTRLTVT.